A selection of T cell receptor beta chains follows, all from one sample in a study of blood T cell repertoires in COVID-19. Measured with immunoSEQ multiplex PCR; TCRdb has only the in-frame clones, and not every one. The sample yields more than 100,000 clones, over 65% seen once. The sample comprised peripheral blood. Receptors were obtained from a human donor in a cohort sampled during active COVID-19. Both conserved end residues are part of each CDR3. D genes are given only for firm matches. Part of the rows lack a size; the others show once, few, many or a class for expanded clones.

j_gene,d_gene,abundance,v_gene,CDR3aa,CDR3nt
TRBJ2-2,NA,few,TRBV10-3,CAISEAGGRTGELFF,TGTGCCATCAGTGAGGCCGGGGGGCGCACCGGGGAGCTGTTTTTT
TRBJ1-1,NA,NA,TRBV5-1,CASSLEGGGTEAFF,TGCGCCAGCAGCTTGGAAGGTGGAGGGACTGAAGCTTTCTTT
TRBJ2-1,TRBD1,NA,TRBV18,CASSPGQGGGDEQFF,TGTGCCAGCTCACCCGGACAGGGGGGGGGTGATGAGCAGTTCTTC
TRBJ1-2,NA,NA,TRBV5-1,CASSPPGQPNYGYTF,TGCGCCAGCAGCCCCCCAGGTCAGCCTAACTATGGCTACACCTTC
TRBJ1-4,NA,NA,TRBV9,CASSVELGGAANEKLFF,TGTGCCAGCAGCGTAGAGTTGGGGGGTGCGGCTAATGAAAAACTGTTTTTT
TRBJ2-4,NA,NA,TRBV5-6,CASSWGFGGLTKNIQYF,TGTGCCAGCAGCTGGGGCTTCGGGGGGCTGACCAAAAACATTCAGTACTTC
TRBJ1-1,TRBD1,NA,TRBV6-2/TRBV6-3,CASSYSRPRDREGTEAFF,TGTGCCAGCAGTTACTCCCGTCCTAGGGACAGGGAGGGCACTGAAGCTTTCTTT
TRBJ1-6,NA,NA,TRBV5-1,CASSLEITGTGNSPLHF,TGCGCCAGCAGCTTGGAGATTACCGGGACTGGAAATTCACCCCTCCACTTT
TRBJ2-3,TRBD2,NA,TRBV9,CASSVAGRGGTDTQYF,TGTGCCAGCAGCGTAGCTGGGCGGGGGGGCACAGATACGCAGTATTTT
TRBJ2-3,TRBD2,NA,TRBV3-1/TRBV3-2,CASSQDIAGGLTDTQYF,TGTGCCAGCAGCCAAGACATAGCGGGGGGGCTCACAGATACGCAGTATTTT
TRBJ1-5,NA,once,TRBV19,CASTLSGPREGNQPQHF,TGTGCCAGTACCCTAAGCGGACCTCGGGAGGGAAATCAGCCCCAGCATTTT
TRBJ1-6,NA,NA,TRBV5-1,CASSIDPGVPNSPLHF,TGCGCCAGCAGCATAGACCCAGGGGTCCCCAATTCACCCCTCCACTTT
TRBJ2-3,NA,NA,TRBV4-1,CASSLDRSWSDTQYF,TGCGCCAGCAGCCTCGACAGGTCTTGGTCAGATACGCAGTATTTT
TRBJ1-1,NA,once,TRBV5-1,CASSLVSNTEAFF,TGCGCCAGCAGCTTGGTCTCGAACACTGAAGCTTTCTTT
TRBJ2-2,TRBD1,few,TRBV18,CASSRGQGDTGELFF,TGTGCCAGCTCACGCGGACAGGGGGACACCGGGGAGCTGTTTTTT
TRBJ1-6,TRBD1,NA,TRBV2,CASSPTSRTGSSSYNSPLHF,TGTGCCAGCAGCCCAACCAGCCGGACAGGGAGTAGCTCCTATAATTCACCCCTCCACTTT
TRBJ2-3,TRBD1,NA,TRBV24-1,CATSLGQAYTDTQYF,TGTGCCACCAGCTTAGGACAGGCCTACACAGATACGCAGTATTTT
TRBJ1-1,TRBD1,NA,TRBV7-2,CASSPDRGRTEAFF,TGTGCCAGCAGCCCGGACAGGGGTAGGACTGAAGCTTTCTTT
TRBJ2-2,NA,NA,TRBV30,CAWRAKRGIGELFF,TGTGCCTGGAGGGCAAAGAGGGGGATCGGGGAGCTGTTTTTT
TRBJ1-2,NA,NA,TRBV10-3,CAIKTAKPLQSGYTF,TGTGCCATCAAGACAGCCAAGCCCCTTCAGTCTGGCTACACCTTC
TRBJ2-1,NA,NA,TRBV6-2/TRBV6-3,CASSYGGWSYNEQFF,TGTGCCAGCAGTTACGGGGGGTGGTCCTACAATGAGCAGTTCTTC
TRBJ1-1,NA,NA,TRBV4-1,CASSQVRGDLQNTEAFF,TGCGCCAGCAGCCAAGTGCGGGGGGACCTACAGAACACTGAAGCTTTCTTT
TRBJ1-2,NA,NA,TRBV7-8,CASSPRVGGYTF,TGTGCCAGCAGCCCGAGGGTGGGTGGCTACACCTTC
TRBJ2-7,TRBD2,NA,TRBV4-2,CASSPWGLAGSYEQYF,TGTGCCAGCAGCCCCTGGGGACTAGCTGGGTCCTACGAGCAGTACTTC
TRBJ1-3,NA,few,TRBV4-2,CASSQERLRSGNTIYF,TGTGCCAGCAGCCAAGAGCGCCTGAGGTCCGGAAACACCATATATTTT
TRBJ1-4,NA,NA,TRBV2,CASTPWGGATNEKLFF,TGTGCCAGCACACCCTGGGGGGGTGCAACTAATGAAAAACTGTTTTTT
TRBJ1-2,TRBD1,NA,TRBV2,CASSLGTGSYGYTF,TGTGCCAGCAGTCTCGGGACAGGGTCCTATGGCTACACCTTC
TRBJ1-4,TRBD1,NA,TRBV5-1,CASAPTGSNEKLFF,TGCGCCAGTGCGCCGACAGGGTCTAATGAAAAACTGTTTTTT
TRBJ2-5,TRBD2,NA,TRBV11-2,CASSPGTSGVQETQYF,TGTGCCAGCAGCCCCGGGACTAGCGGAGTTCAAGAGACCCAGTACTTC
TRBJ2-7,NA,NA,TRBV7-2,CASSPTQTSYEQYF,TGTGCCAGCAGCCCAACGCAGACATCCTACGAGCAGTACTTC
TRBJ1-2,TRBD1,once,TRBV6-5,CASRGQGAGNYGYTF,TGTGCCAGCAGGGGACAGGGGGCGGGGAACTATGGCTACACCTTC
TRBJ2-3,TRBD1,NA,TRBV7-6,CASSRDRGGTDTQYF,TGTGCCAGCAGCCGTGACAGGGGAGGCACAGATACGCAGTATTTT
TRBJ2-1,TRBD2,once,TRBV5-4,CASNPGSGGSNEQFF,TGTGCCAGCAATCCAGGCAGCGGGGGGAGCAATGAGCAGTTCTTC
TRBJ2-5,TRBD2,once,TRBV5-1,CASSARGETQYF,TGCGCCAGCAGCGCGCGGGGGGAGACCCAGTACTTC
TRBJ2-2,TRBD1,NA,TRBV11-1,CASSFRQGASTGELFF,TGTGCCAGCAGCTTTCGACAGGGGGCTAGCACCGGGGAGCTGTTTTTT
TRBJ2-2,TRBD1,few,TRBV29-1,CSVDRTGAGELFF,TGCAGCGTTGATAGGACAGGGGCCGGGGAGCTGTTTTTT
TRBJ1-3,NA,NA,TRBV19,CASSIGVAGGTIYF,TGTGCCAGTAGTATTGGAGTCGCCGGGGGCACCATATATTTT
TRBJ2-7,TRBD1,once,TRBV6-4,CASSDSKVSYYGQGRNEQYF,TGTGCCAGCAGTGACTCGAAAGTGTCATATTACGGACAGGGGCGGAACGAGCAGTACTTC
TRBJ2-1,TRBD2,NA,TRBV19,CASKLAGGHDEQFF,TGTGCCAGTAAACTAGCGGGGGGACACGATGAGCAGTTCTTC
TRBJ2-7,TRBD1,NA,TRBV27,CASSSRDRISKQYF,TGTGCCAGCAGTTCACGGGACAGGATTTCCAAGCAGTACTTC
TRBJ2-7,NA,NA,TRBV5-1,CASSTGKGSYEQYF,TGCGCCAGCAGCACAGGGAAGGGGTCCTACGAGCAGTACTTC
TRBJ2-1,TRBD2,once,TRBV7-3,CASSGDAGRGNEQFF,TGTGCCAGCAGCGGAGACGCGGGGAGGGGCAATGAGCAGTTCTTC
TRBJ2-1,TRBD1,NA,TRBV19,CASSNPMGTGIRNEQFF,TGTGCCAGTAGTAACCCGATGGGGACAGGGATCAGGAATGAGCAGTTCTTC
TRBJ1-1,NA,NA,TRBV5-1,CASSTIPGGTEAFF,TGCGCCAGCAGCACCATACCGGGGGGGACTGAAGCTTTCTTT